Below, 9 T cell receptor beta chains from the same sample are listed, as sequenced in a study of T cell responses to AZD1222 COVID-19 vaccine. The repertoire was sequenced with immunoSEQ multiplex PCR; TCRdb's copy has only in-frame clones and lacks some. The sample holds 130,000 to 150,000 clones, 80% to 95% seen once. Here the sequenced sample was peripheral blood, taken on day 0 of AZD1222 vaccination. All receptors derive from an adult in good health.

This chain joins TRBV5-1 and TRBJ2-5; a possible D gene is TRBD1 (7 bases). This CDR3 is built from 14 residues. From germline, CDR1 is SGHRS and CDR2 YFSETQ. V was pared by 3 bases and J by 4 bases, with 13 bases between. This CDR3 is CASSSGAGGETQYF. The CDR3 DNA follows: TGCGCCAGCAGCTCGGGAGCAGGGGGAGAGACCCAGTACTTC. Full variable domain (missing parts from reference TRBV5-1 and TRBJ2-5): KAGVTQTPRYLIKTRGQQVTLSCSPISGHRSVSWYQQTPGQGLQFLFEYFSETQRNKGNFPGRFSGRQFSNSRSEMNVSTLELGDSALYLCASSSGAGGETQYFGPGTRLLVL.

This clone has a single count. The genes are TRBV6-6 and TRBJ2-7; D may match TRBD1 or TRBD2 (5 bases each). The CDR3 covers 16 residues. Germline assignment: CDR1 MNHNY and CDR2 SVGAGI (reference sequence). V gave up 0 bases and J gave up 6 bases, with 18 bases separating them. The CDR3 nucleotides are TGTGCCAGCAGTTACTCGAATTTAGGGACCGGTTCCGAGCAGTACTTC. This sequence encodes CASSYSNLGTGSEQYF.

V is TRBV18 and J is TRBJ1-6; 7 bases are shared with TRBD1. The CDR3 has 16 residues. Germline V gene data show CDR1 as KGHSH and CDR2 as LQKENI. V gave up 4 bases and J gave up 7 bases; unmatched junction bases: 10. CDR3 DNA sequence: TGTGCCAGCTCACGACAATGGACAGGCGGAAATTCACCCCTCCACTTT. Translating gives CASSRQWTGGNSPLHF.

The CDR3 DNA sequence: TGTGCCAGCTCATTGAACAGGGATAGCACAGATACGCAGTATTTT. As protein: CASSLNRDSTDTQYF. The chain employs TRBV18 and TRBJ2-3; tentatively, D is TRBD1 (6 bases). This CDR3 has 15 amino acids. The V gene's germline CDR1 is KGHSH and CDR2 LQKENI. The V end lost 5 bases, the J end lost 0 bases, and 12 bases lay between the germline ends.

This clone was seen a single time. The gene calls are TRBV3-1 (or the pseudogene TRBV3-2) and TRBJ2-7; 11 nucleotides match TRBD2. Per germline, CDR1 LGHDT and CDR2 YNNKEL (reference sequence). This CDR3 has 20 amino acids. Trimming removed 0 bases from V and 2 bases from J; junction bases left unmatched: 15. CDR3 DNA: TGTGCCAGCAGCCAAGATCCTATCGGAGGGACTAGCGGACGACCCTACGAGCAGTACTTC. Translation: CASSQDPIGGTSGRPYEQYF.

The CDR3 here is CASSPPSGDYNEQFF. CDR3 sequence (DNA): TGTGCCAGCTCACCACCTAGCGGCGACTACAATGAGCAGTTCTTC. The rearrangement uses TRBV18 and TRBJ2-1; D is possibly TRBD2 (6 bases). Germline values: CDR1 KGHSH, CDR2 LQKENI. The CDR3 sequence is 15 residues long. The germline V and J ends were trimmed by 0 bases and 3 bases, with 9 bases remaining between them.

This rearrangement joins TRBV9 to TRBJ2-3; D uncertain. The length of the CDR3 is 13 residues. The germline V and J ends were trimmed by 0 bases and 2 bases, with 4 bases remaining between them. Per the germline V gene, CDR1 is SGDLS and CDR2 is YYNGEE. The CDR3 coding sequence is TGTGCCAGCAGCGTAGCCACCACAGATACGCAGTATTTT. Translation gives CASSVATTDTQYF.

The V gene is TRBV14, the J gene TRBJ2-7; D could derive from TRBD1 or TRBD2 (5 bases each). Germline values: CDR1 SGHDN, CDR2 FVKESK. V lost 11 bases to trimming and J lost 6 bases, with 11 bases between them. The CDR3 is made up of 10 amino acids. CDR3 coding DNA: TGTGCCCCGGGGCTAAGCGAGCAGTACTTC. It is translated as CAPGLSEQYF.

This rearrangement joins TRBV28 to TRBJ2-4; D is unresolved. Germline loops: CDR1 MDHEN, CDR2 SYDVKM. CDR3 length equals 13 residues. Trimming stripped 6 bases from V and 10 bases from J, with 16 bases between. The CDR3 is CASSPIVPWIQYF. The CDR3 DNA is TGTGCCAGCAGCCCAATAGTCCCCTGGATTCAGTACTTC. The whole variable domain, remainder taken from reference TRBV28 and TRBJ2-4, is DVKVTQSSRYLVKRTGEKVFLECVQDMDHENMFWYRQDPGLGLRLIYFSYDVKMKEKGDIPEGYSVSREKKERFSLILESASTNQTSMYLCASSPIVPWIQYFGAGTRLSVL.